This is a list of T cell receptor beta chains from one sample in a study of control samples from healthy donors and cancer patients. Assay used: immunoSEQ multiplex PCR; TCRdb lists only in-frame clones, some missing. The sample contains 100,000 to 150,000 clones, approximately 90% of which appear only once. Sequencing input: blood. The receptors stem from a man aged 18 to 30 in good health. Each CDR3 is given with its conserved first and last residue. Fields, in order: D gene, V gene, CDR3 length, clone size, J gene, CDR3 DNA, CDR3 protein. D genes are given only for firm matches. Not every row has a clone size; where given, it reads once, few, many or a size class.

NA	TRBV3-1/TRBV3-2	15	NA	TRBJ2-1	TGTGCCAGCAGTCCGACCGGGACGGCATACAATGAGCAGTTCTTC	CASSPTGTAYNEQFF
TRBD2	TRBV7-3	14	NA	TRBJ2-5	TGTGCCAGCAGCTTACTAGCGGGGGAAGAGACCCAGTACTTC	CASSLLAGEETQYF
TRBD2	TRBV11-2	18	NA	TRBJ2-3	TGTGCCAGCAGCTTGTCTAGCGGGGGGCGGAAGTTGACAGATACGCAGTATTTT	CASSLSSGGRKLTDTQYF
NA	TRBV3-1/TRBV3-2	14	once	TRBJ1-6	TGTGCCAGCAGCCAAGGACGTTTGGGGGTCACCCTCCACTTT	CASSQGRLGVTLHF
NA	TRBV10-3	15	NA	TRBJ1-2	TGTGCCATCAGTGAGTCTCCCAGCACTAACTATGGCTACACCTTC	CAISESPSTNYGYTF
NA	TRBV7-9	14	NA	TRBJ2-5	TGTGCCAGCAGCTTAGCCAGGGACCAAGAGACCCAGTACTTC	CASSLARDQETQYF
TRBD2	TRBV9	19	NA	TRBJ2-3	TGTGCCAGCAGCGTAGACCCCCCAGGAGCGGGGGTTCAAACAGATACGCAGTATTTT	CASSVDPPGAGVQTDTQYF
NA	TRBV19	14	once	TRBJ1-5	TGTGCCAGTAGTATGGCCCGGAGCAATCAGCCCCAGCATTTT	CASSMARSNQPQHF
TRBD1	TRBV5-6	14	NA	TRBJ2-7	TGTGCCAGCAGCTTTGGGACAGCCCCCTACGAGCAGTACTTC	CASSFGTAPYEQYF
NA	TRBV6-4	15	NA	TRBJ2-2	TGTGCCAGCAGTGAAGGCTTGGCGAACACCGGGGAGCTGTTTTTT	CASSEGLANTGELFF
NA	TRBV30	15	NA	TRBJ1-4	TGTGCCTGGTCGAGTGGGTCCGGGGGTAATGAAAAACTGTTTTTT	CAWSSGSGGNEKLFF
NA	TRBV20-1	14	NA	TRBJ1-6	TGCAGTGCTAGTAGGGGTACCTATAATTCACCCCTCCACTTT	CSASRGTYNSPLHF
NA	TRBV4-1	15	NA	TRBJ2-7	TGCGCCAGCAGCCGAGGCGGGACGGCATCCTACGAGCAGTACTTC	CASSRGGTASYEQYF
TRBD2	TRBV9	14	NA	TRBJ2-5	TGTGCCAGCAGCCCGGGACTAACCCAAGAGACCCAGTACTTC	CASSPGLTQETQYF
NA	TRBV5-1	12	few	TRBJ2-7	TGCGCCAGCAGAGGGACGGCGTTGGAGCAGTACTTC	CASRGTALEQYF
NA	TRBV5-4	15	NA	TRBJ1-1	TGTGCCAGCAGCCCGGAGGGCGGCATGAACACTGAAGCTTTCTTT	CASSPEGGMNTEAFF
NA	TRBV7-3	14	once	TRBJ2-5	TGTGCCAGCAGCTTACCCGACAGTTTGGAGACCCAGTACTTC	CASSLPDSLETQYF
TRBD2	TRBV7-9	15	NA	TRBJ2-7	TGTGCCAGCAGCTTAGTTGCGGGGGTCCCCTACGAGCAGTACTTC	CASSLVAGVPYEQYF
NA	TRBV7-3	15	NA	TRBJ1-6	TGTGCCAGCAGCTTAAAGGCAGGGAGGAATTCACCCCTCCACTTT	CASSLKAGRNSPLHF
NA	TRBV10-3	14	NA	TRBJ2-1	TGTGCCATCAGTGAGTCCCCCTCCTACAATGAGCAGTTCTTC	CAISESPSYNEQFF
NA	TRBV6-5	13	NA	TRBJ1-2	TGTGCCAGCAGTTACAGGGCCTTGGATGGCTACACCTTC	CASSYRALDGYTF
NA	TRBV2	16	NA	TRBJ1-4	TGTGCCAGCAGTGTACTGCGGGACGGAATTAATGAAAAACTGTTTTTT	CASSVLRDGINEKLFF
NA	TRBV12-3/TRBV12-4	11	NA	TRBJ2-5	TGTGCCAGCAGTTACCAAGAGACCCAGTACTTC	CASSYQETQYF
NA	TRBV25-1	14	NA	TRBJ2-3	TGTGCCAGCAGTGTGGGGGGGGCCTCAGATACGCAGTATTTT	CASSVGGASDTQYF
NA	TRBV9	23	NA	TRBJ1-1	TGTGCCAGCAGCGTAGAGTTTAAGGTGCGGCCCCCGAAATCCGGGTGGATGAACACTGAAGCTTTCTTT	CASSVEFKVRPPKSGWMNTEAFF
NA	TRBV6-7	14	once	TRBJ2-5	TGTGCCAGCAGTTACTCGAGCAGGGATGAGACCCAGTACTTC	CASSYSSRDETQYF
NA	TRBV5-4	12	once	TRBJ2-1	TGTGCCAGCAGTCGGGGCTACAATGAGCAGTTCTTC	CASSRGYNEQFF
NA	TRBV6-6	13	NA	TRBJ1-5	TGTGCCAGCAGTTACTCGAGGGCGCAGCCCCAGCATTTT	CASSYSRAQPQHF
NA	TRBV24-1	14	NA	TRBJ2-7	TGTGCCACCAGTGCTCCGCTGGCCTCCTACGAGCAGTACTTC	CATSAPLASYEQYF